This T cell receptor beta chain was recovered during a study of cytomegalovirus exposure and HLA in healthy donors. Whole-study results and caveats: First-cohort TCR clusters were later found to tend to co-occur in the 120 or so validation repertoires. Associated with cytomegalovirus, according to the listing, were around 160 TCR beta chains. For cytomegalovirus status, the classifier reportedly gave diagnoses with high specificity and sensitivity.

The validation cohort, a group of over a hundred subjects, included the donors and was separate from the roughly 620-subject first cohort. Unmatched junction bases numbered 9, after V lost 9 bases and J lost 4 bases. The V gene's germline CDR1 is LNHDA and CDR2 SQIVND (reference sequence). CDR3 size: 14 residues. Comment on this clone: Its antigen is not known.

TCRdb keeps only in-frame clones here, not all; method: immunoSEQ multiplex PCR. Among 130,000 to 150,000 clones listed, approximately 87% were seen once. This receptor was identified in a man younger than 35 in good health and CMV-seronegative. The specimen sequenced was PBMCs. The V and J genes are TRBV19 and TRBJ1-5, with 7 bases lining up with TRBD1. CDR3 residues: CASLAPRGNQPQHF. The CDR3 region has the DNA TGTGCCAGCCTGGCCCCCAGGGGGAATCAGCCCCAGCATTTT.